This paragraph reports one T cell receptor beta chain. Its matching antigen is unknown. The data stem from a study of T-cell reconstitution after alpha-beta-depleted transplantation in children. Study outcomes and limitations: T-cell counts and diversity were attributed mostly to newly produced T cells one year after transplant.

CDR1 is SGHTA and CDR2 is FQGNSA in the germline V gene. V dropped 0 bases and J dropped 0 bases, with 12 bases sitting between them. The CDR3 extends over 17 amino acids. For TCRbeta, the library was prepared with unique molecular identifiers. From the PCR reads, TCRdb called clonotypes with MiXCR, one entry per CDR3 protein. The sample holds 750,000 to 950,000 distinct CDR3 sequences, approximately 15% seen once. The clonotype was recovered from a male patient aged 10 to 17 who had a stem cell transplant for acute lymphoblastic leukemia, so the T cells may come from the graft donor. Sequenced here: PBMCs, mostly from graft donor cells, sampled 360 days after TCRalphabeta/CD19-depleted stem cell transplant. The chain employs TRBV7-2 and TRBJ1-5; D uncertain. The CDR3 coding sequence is TGTGCCAGCAGCTTAGCGTCTGGACGGTTTAGCAATCAGCCCCAGCATTTT. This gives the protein CASSLASGRFSNQPQHF. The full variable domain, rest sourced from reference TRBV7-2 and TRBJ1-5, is GAGVSQSPSNKVTEKGKDVELRCDPISGHTALYWYRQSLGQGLEFLIYFQGNSAPDKSGLPSDRFSAERTGGSVSTLTIQRTQQEDSAVYLCASSLASGRFSNQPQHFGDGTRLSIL.